This paragraph reports one T cell receptor (beta chain). The sample is drawn from a study of blood T cell repertoires in COVID-19. Across the whole study: The United States, Italy and Spain were the sources of the acute and convalescent COVID-19 samples. PBMCs, B-cell-depleted T cells, or T cells provided the cDNA or gDNA that made up the material.

Per the study methods: Quantification of nucleated cells was approximated via reference gene primer amplification. The repertoire was sequenced with immunoSEQ multiplex PCR; TCRdb's copy has only in-frame clones and lacks some. The DNA gave D and trimming, while V, J and clone size come from that table. The sample holds tens of thousands of clones, 87% seen once. V lost 0 bases and J 6 bases, leaving 15 bases between the germline ends. CDR3 length equals 15 residues. CDR1 is SGHRS, CDR2 YFSETQ, per germline. The rearrangement uses TRBV5-1 and TRBJ1-2; D gene ambiguous. The clonotype comes from a human donor with active COVID-19. The donor label of this sample is uncertain. The material sequenced was peripheral blood. CDR3 region: CASSLEVGRTDGYTF. DNA for the CDR3: TGCGCCAGCAGCTTGGAGGTCGGCAGGACTGATGGCTACACCTTC. The complete variable domain, with remaining parts taken from reference TRBV5-1 and TRBJ1-2, reads KAGVTQTPRYLIKTRGQQVTLSCSPISGHRSVSWYQQTPGQGLQFLFEYFSETQRNKGNFPGRFSGRQFSNSRSEMNVSTLELGDSALYLCASSLEVGRTDGYTFGSGTRLTVV.